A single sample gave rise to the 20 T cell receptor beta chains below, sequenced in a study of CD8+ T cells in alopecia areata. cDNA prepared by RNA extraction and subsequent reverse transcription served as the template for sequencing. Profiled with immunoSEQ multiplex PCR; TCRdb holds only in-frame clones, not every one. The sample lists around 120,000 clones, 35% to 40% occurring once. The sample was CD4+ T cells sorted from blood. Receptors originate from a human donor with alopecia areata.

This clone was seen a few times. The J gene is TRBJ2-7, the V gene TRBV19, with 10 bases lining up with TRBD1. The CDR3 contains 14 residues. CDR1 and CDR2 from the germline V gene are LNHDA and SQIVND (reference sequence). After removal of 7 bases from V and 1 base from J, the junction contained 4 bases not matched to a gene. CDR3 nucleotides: TGTGCCAGTAACGCGGGACAGGGGTCCTACGAGCAGTACTTC. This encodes CASNAGQGSYEQYF.

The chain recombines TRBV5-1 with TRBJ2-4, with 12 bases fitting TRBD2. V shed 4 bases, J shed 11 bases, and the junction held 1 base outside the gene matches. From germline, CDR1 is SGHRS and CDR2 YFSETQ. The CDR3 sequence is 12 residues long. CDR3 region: CASSRLAGVQYF. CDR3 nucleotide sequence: TGCGCCAGCAGCCGACTAGCGGGAGTTCAGTACTTC.

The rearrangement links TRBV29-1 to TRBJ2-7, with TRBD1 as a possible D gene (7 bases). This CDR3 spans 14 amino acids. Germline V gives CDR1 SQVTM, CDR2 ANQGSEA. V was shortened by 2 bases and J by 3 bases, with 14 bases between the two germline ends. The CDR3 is CSVETGQGGYEQYF. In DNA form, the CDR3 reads TGCAGCGTTGAAACGGGCCAGGGGGGCTACGAGCAGTACTTC.

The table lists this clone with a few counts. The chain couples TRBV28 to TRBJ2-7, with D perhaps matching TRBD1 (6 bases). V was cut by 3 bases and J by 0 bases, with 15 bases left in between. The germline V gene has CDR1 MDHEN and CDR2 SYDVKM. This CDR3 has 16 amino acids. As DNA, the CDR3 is TGTGCCAGCAGTTTGCCCACAGGGATTAGCTCCTACGAGCAGTACTTC. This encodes CASSLPTGISSYEQYF.

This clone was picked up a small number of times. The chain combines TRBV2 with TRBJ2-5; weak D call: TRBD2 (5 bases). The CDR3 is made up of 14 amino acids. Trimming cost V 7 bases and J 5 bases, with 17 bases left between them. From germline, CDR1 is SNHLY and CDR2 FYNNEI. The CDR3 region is CASTRTSIRETQYF. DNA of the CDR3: TGTGCCAGCACAAGAACTAGTATTCGGGAGACCCAGTACTTC.

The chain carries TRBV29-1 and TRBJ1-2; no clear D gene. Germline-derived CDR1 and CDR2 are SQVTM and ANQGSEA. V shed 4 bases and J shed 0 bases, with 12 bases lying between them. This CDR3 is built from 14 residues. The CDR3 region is CSVAARPTNYGYTF. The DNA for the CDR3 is TGCAGCGTTGCTGCCAGGCCTACTAACTATGGCTACACCTTC.

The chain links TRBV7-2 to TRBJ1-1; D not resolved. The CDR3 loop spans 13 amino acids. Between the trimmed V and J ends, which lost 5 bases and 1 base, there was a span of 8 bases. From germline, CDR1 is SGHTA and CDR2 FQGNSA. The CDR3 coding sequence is TGTGCCAGCAGCCGGGGAAGGAACACTGAAGCTTTCTTT. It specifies CASSRGRNTEAFF.

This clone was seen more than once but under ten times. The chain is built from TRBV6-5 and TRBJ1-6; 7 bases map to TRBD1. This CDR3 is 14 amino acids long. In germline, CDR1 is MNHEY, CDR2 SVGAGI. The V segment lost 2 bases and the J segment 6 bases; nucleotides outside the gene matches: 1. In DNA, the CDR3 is TGTGCCAGCAGTTACCAGGGGGGTAATTCACCCCTCCACTTT. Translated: CASSYQGGNSPLHF.

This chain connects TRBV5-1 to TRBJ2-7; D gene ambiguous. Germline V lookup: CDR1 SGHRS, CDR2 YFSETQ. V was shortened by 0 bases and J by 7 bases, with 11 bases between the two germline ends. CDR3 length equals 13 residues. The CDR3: CASSLEFYLEQYF. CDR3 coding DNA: TGCGCCAGCAGCTTGGAATTCTATCTGGAGCAGTACTTC. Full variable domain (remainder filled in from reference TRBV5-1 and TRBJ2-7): KAGVTQTPRYLIKTRGQQVTLSCSPISGHRSVSWYQQTPGQGLQFLFEYFSETQRNKGNFPGRFSGRQFSNSRSEMNVSTLELGDSALYLCASSLEFYLEQYFGPGTRLTVT.

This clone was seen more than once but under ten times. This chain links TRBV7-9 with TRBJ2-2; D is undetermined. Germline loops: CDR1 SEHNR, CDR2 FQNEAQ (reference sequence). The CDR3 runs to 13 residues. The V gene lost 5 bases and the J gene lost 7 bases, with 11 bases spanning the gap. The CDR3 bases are TGTGCCAGCAGCACGGACGTATTCGGGGAGCTGTTTTTT. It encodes CASSTDVFGELFF.

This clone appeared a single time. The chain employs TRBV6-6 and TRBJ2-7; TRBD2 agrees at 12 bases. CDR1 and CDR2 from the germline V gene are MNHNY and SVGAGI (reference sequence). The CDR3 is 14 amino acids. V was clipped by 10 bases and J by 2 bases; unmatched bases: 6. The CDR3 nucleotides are TGTGCCATCGCGACTAGCGGGGGTCCCTACGAGCAGTACTTC. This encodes CAIATSGGPYEQYF.

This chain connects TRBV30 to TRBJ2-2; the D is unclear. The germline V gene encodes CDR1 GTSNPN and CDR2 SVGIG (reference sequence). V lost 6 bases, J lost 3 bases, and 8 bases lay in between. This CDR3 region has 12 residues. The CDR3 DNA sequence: TGTGCCTGTTTTCTCTACACCGGGGAGCTGTTTTTT. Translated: CACFLYTGELFF. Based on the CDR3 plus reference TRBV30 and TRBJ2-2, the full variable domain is SQTIHQWPATLVQPVGSPLSLECTVEGTSNPNLYWYRQAAGRGLQLLFYSVGIGQISSEVPQNLSASRPQDRQFILSSKKLLLSDSGFYLCACFLYTGELFFGEGSRLTVL.

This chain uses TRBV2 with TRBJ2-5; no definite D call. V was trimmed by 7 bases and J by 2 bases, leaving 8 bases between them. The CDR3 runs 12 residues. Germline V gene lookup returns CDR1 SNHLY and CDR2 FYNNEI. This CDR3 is CASNQIQETQYF. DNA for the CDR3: TGTGCCAGCAATCAGATTCAAGAGACCCAGTACTTC. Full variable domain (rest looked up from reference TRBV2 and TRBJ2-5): EPEVTQTPSHQVTQMGQEVILRCVPISNHLYFYWYRQILGQKVEFLVSFYNNEISEKSEIFDDQFSVERPDGSNFTLKIRSTKLEDSAMYFCASNQIQETQYFGPGTRLLVL.

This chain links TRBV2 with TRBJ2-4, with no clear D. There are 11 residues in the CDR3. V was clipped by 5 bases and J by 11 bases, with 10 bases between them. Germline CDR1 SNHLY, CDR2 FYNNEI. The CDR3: CASSPGRVQYF. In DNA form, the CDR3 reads TGTGCCAGCAGTCCCGGACGTGTTCAGTACTTC.

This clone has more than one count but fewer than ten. This CDR3 reads CASSQRPGDTQYF. The CDR3 DNA is TGCGCCAGCAGCCAGAGGCCAGGAGATACGCAGTATTTT. V gene TRBV4-3 combines with J gene TRBJ2-3; no firm D call. With 3 bases removed from V and 5 bases from J, the gap between germline ends came to 9 bases. This CDR3 spans 13 amino acids. Germline CDR1 and CDR2: LGHNA and YSLEER.

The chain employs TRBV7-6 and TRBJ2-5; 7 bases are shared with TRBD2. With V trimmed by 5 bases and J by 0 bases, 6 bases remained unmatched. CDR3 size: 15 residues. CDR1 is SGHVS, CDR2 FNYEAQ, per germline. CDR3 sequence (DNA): TGTGCCAGCAGCCCTAAAGCGGGGTACCAAGAGACCCAGTACTTC. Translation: CASSPKAGYQETQYF.

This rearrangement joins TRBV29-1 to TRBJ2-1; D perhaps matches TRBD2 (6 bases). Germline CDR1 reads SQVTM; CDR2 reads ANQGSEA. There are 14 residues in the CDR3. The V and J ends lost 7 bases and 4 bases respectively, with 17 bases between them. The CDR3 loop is CSGLRGSFYNEQFF. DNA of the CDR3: TGCAGCGGACTGCGGGGTTCGTTTTACAATGAGCAGTTCTTC.

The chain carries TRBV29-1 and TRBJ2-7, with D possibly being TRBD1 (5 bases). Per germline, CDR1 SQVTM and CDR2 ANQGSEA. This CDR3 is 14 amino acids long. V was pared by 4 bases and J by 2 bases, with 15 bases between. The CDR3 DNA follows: TGCAGCGTTGGGCAAGGGGCAGCTCCCTACGAGCAGTACTTC. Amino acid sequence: CSVGQGAAPYEQYF.

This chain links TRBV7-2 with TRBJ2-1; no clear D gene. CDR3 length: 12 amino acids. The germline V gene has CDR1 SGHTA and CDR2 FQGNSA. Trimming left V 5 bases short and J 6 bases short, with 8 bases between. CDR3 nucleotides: TGTGCCAGCAGCCTGGTAGCCAATGAGCAGTTCTTC. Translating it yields CASSLVANEQFF.

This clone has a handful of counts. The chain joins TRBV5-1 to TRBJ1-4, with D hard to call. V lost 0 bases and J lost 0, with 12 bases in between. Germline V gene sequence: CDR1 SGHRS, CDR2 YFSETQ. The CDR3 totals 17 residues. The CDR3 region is CASSLAGTRATNEKLFF. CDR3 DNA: TGCGCCAGCAGCTTGGCCGGAACCCGGGCAACTAATGAAAAACTGTTTTTT.